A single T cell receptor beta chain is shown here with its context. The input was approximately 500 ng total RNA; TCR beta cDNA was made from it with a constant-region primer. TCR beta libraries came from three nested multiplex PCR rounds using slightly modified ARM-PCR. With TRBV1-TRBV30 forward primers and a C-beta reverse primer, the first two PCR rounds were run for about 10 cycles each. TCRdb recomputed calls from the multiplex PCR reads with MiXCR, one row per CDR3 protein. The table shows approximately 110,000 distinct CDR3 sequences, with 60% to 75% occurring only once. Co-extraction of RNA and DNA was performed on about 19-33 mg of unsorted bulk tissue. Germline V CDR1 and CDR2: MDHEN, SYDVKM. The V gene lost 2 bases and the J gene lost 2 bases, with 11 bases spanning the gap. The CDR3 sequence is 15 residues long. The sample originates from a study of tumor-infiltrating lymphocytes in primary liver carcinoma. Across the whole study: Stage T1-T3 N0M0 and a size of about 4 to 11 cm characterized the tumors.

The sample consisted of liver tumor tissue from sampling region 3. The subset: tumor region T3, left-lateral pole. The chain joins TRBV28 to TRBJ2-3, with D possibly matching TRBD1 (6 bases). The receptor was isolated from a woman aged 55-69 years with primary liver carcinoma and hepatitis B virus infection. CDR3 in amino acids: CASSLAGAYTDTQYF. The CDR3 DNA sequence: TGTGCCAGCAGTTTAGCAGGGGCCTACACAGATACGCAGTATTTT.